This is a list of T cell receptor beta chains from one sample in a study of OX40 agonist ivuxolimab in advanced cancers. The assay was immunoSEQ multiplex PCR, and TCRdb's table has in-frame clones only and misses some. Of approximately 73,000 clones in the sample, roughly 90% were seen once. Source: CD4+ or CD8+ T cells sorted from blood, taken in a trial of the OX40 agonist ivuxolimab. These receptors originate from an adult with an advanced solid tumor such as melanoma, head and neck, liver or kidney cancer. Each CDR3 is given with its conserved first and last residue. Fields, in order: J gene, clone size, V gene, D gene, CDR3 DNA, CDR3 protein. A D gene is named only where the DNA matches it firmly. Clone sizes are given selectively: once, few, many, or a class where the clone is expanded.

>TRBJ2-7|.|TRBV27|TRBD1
TGTGCCAGCAGTTTATCGACGCCCGGGACAGTCGCCTACGAGCAGTACTTC
CASSLSTPGTVAYEQYF
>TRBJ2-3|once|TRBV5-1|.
TGCGCCAGCAAGCCTTCTGCGGGTATGAGCACAGATACGCAGTATTTT
CASKPSAGMSTDTQYF
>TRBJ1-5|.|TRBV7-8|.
TGTGCCAGCAGTTCGGAGGGTCGGGGCAATCAGCCCCAGCATTTT
CASSSEGRGNQPQHF
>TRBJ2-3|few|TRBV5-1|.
TGCGCCAGCAGCTTCGGAGGGGGCGTCAGCACAGATACGCAGTATTTT
CASSFGGGVSTDTQYF
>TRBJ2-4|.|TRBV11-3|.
TGTGCCAGCAGCTTAGATCCCAAAAACATTCAGTACTTC
CASSLDPKNIQYF
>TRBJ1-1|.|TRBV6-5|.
TGTGCCAGCATTACTCTCACTGAAGCTTTCTTT
CASITLTEAFF
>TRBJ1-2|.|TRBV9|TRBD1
TGTGCCAGCAGCGTGACTGAGACAGGGTCCGACTATGGCTACACCTTC
CASSVTETGSDYGYTF
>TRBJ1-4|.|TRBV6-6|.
TGTGCCAGCAGTTCACCGGAGGGGGGTGAAAAACTGTTTTTT
CASSSPEGGEKLFF
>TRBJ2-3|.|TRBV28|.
TGTGCCAGTGTTAGCGGAAGCACAGATACGCAGTATTTT
CASVSGSTDTQYF
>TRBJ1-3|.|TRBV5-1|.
TGCGCCAGCAGCTTAGCAGGGACCGGAAACACCATATATTTT
CASSLAGTGNTIYF
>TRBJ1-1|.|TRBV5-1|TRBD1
TGCGCCAGCAGCAACCACAGGGGCGAGAACACTGAAGCTTTCTTT
CASSNHRGENTEAFF
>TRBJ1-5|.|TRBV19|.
TGTGCCAGTAGTATATTTGCGGGGGGTAGGATCCAGCCCCAGCATTTT
CASSIFAGGRIQPQHF
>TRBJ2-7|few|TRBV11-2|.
TGTGCCAGCAGCCGTGATTTGGGTTACGAGCAGTACTTC
CASSRDLGYEQYF
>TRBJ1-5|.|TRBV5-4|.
TGTGCCAGCAGCCCCGGGCCTATTGGCCCTCAGCCCCAGCATTTT
CASSPGPIGPQPQHF
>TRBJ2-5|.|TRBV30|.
TGTGCCTGGAGTGAGACGGGCTCGGCGACCCAGTACTTC
CAWSETGSATQYF
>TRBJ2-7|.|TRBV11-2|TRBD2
TGTGCCAGCAGTACGACTAGCGGGGGGGCTCGGGAGCAGTACTTC
CASSTTSGGAREQYF
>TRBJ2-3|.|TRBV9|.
TGTGCCAGCAGCAGCGCCGGGTTTAGCACAGATACGCAGTATTTT
CASSSAGFSTDTQYF
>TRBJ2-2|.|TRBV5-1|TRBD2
TGCGCCAGCAGCGGTGCGGGGGGGCCCTCCACCGGGGAGCTGTTTTTT
CASSGAGGPSTGELFF
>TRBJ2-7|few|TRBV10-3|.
TGTGCCATCAGTGAGGGGGCCGGGGCTAAAGAGCAGTACTTC
CAISEGAGAKEQYF
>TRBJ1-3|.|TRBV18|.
TGTGCCAGCTCACCAGTCCCATTCTCTGGAAACACCATATATTTT
CASSPVPFSGNTIYF
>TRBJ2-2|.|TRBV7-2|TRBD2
TGTGCCAGCAGCTGGACTAGCGGAGTGAACACCGGGGAGCTGTTTTTT
CASSWTSGVNTGELFF
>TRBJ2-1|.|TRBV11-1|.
TGTGCCAGCAGGAGGGTGGGGGGCGCCTACAATGAGCAGTTCTTC
CASRRVGGAYNEQFF
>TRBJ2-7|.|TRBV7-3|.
TGTGCCAGCAGCTCGGCCTACGAGCAGTACTTC
CASSSAYEQYF
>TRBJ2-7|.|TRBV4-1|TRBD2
TGCGCCAGCAGCCAAGGGGGGGGATCCTACGAGCAGTACTTC
CASSQGGGSYEQYF
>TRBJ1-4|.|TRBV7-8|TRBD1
TGTGCCAGCAGCCGCGGGACAGGCGGGAGGACTAATGAAAAACTGTTTTTT
CASSRGTGGRTNEKLFF
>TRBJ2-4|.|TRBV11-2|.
TGTGCCAGCAGCCTCCGTCACAGGGGAGGGGAAAACATTCAGTACTTC
CASSLRHRGGENIQYF
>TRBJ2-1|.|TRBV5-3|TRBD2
TGTGCCAGAAGTTCTGGACTAGCGGGAGGCACCCTCTGCAATGAGCAGTTCTTC
CARSSGLAGGTLCNEQFF
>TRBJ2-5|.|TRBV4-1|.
TGCGCCAGCAGCCAAGGATGGGGGACCCAAGAGACCCAGTACTTC
CASSQGWGTQETQYF
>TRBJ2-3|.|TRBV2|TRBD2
TGTGCCAGCAGTGGAGCGGGGGATGCAGATACGCAGTATTTT
CASSGAGDADTQYF
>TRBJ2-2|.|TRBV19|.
TGTGCCAGTAGGAAAGGGGGGACCGGGGAGCTGTTTTTT
CASRKGGTGELFF
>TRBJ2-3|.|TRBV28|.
TGTGCCAGCCGGGAGACAGATACGCAGTATTTT
CASRETDTQYF
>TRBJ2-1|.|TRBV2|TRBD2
TGTGCCAGCAGTGAAAGGGGGCGACTAGCGGCTTACAATGAGCAGTTCTTC
CASSERGRLAAYNEQFF
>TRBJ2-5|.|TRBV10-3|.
TGTGCCATCAGTGAAAAGGGCCAAGAGACCCAGTACTTC
CAISEKGQETQYF
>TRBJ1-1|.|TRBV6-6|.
TGTGCCAGCAGGAGGGGGACTGAAGCTTTCTTT
CASRRGTEAFF
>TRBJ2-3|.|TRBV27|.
TGTGCCAGCAGTTTAAGGGAAGGAGATACGCAGTATTTT
CASSLREGDTQYF
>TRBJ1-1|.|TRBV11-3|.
TGTGCCAGCAGCTTTGGTGGGGACACTGAAGCTTTCTTT
CASSFGGDTEAFF
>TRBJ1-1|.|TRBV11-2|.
TGTGCCAGCAGCTTAAGTCAGGTCTCGACTGAAGCTTTCTTT
CASSLSQVSTEAFF
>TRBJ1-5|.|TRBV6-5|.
TGTGCCAGCAGTTCGAAGCGGGGTGGCAATCAGCCCCAGCATTTT
CASSSKRGGNQPQHF